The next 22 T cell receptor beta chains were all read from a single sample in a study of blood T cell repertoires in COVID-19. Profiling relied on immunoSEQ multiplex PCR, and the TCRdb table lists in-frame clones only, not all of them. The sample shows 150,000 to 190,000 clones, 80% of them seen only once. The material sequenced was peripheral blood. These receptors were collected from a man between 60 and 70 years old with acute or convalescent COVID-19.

In DNA, the CDR3 is TGTGCCAGCAGCCCAAGCATCCGCAATTCACCCCTCCACTTT. Its protein product is CASSPSIRNSPLHF. The chain uses TRBV7-2 and TRBJ1-6; no definite D call. The V and J ends lost 5 bases and 7 bases respectively, with 12 bases between them. This CDR3 comprises 14 residues. The germline CDR1 and CDR2 sequences are SGHTA and FQGNSA. The entire variable domain, with the rest obtained from reference TRBV7-2 and TRBJ1-6, is as follows: GAGVSQSPSNKVTEKGKDVELRCDPISGHTALYWYRQSLGQGLEFLIYFQGNSAPDKSGLPSDRFSAERTGGSVSTLTIQRTQQEDSAVYLCASSPSIRNSPLHFGNGTRLTVT.

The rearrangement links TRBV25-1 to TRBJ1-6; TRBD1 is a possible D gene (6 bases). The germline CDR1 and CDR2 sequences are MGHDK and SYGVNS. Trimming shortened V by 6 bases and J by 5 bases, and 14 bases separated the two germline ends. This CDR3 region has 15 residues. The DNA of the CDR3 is TGTGCCAGCAGGCCCGGGACACTTAATAATTCACCCCTCCACTTT. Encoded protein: CASRPGTLNNSPLHF.

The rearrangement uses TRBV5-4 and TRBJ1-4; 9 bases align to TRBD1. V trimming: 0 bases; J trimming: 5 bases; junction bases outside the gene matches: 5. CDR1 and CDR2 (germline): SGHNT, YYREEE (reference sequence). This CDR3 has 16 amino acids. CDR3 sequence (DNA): TGTGCCAGCAGCTTGGGGGGACAGGGATCCAATGAAAAACTGTTTTTT. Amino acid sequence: CASSLGGQGSNEKLFF.

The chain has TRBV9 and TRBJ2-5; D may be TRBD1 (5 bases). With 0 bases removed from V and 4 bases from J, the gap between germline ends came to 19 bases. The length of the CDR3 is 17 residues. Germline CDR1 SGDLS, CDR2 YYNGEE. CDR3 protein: CASSVGPTAGGVETQYF. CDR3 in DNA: TGTGCCAGCAGCGTAGGGCCGACAGCCGGTGGGGTAGAGACCCAGTACTTC. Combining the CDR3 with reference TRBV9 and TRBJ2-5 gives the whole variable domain DSGVTQTPKHLITATGQRVTLRCSPRSGDLSVYWYQQSLDQGLQFLIQYYNGEERAKGNILERFSAQQFPDLHSELNLSSLELGDSALYFCASSVGPTAGGVETQYFGPGTRLLVL.

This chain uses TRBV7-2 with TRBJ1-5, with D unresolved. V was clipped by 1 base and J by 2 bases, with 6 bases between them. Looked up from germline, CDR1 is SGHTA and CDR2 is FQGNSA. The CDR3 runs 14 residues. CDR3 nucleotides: TGTGCCAGCAGCTTAGGTCCGGGCAATCAGCCCCAGCATTTT. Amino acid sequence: CASSLGPGNQPQHF.

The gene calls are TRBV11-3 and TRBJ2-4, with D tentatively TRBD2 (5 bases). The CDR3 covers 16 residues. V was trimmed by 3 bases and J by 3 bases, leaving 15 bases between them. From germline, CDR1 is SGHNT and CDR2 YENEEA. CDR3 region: CASSFLWTGIKNIQYF. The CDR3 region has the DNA TGTGCCAGCAGCTTCCTTTGGACTGGAATCAAAAACATTCAGTACTTC.

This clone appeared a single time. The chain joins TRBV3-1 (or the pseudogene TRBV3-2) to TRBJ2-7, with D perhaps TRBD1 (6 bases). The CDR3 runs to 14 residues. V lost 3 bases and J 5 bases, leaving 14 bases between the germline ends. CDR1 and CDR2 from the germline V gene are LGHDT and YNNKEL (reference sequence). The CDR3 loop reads CASSQTYRDHEQYF. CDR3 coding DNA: TGTGCCAGCAGCCAGACTTACAGGGACCACGAGCAGTACTTC.

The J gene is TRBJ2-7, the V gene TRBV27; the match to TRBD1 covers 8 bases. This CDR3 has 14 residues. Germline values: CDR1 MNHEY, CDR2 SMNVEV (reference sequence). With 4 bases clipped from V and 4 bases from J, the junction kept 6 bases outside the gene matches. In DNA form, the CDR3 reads TGTGCCAGCAGTTCACAGGGGGTGTCTTACGAGCAGTACTTC. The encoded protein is CASSSQGVSYEQYF.

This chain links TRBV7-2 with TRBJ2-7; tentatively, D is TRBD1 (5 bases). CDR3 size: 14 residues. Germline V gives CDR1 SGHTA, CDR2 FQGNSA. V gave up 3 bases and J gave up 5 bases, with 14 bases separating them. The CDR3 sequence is CASSLLTGTHEQYF. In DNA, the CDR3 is TGTGCCAGCAGCTTGCTAACAGGTACCCACGAGCAGTACTTC.

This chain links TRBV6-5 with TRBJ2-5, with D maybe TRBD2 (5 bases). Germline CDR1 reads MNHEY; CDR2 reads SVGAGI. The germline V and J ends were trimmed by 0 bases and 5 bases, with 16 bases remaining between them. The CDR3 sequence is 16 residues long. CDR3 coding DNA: TGTGCCAGCAGTTACTCGCGATTAGCGTCCTGGGAGACCCAGTACTTC. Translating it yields CASSYSRLASWETQYF.

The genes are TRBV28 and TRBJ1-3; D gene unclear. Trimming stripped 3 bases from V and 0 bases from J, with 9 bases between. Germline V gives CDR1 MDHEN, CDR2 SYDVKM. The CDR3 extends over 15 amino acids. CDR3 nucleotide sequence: TGTGCCAGCAGTTTCTTGGGGAGCTCTGGAAACACCATATATTTT. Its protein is CASSFLGSSGNTIYF.

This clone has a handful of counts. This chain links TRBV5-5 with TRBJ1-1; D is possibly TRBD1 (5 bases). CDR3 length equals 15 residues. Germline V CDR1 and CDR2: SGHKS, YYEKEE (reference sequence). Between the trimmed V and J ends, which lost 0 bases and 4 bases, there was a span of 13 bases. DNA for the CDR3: TGTGCCAGCAGCTTGGAGGGTTCAGGGATCACTGAAGCTTTCTTT. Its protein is CASSLEGSGITEAFF.

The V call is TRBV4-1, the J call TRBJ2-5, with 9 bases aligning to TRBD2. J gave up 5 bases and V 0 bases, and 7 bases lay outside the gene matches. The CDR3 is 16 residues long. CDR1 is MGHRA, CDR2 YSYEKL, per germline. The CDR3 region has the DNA TGCGCCAGCAGCCAAGATGGGCGGGGGGGAGGGGAGACCCAGTACTTC. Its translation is CASSQDGRGGGETQYF.

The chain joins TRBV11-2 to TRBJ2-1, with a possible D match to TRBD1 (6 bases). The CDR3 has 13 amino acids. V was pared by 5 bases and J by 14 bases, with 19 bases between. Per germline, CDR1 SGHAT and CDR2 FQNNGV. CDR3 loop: CASSAIPQGQEFF. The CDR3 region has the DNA TGTGCCAGCAGCGCGATCCCACAGGGTCAGGAGTTCTTC.

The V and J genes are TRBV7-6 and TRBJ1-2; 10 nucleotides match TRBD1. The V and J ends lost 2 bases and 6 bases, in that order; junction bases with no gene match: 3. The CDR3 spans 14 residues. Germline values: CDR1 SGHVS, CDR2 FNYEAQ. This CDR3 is CASSLIGTGDGYTF. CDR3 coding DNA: TGTGCCAGCAGCTTAATTGGGACAGGGGATGGCTACACCTTC.

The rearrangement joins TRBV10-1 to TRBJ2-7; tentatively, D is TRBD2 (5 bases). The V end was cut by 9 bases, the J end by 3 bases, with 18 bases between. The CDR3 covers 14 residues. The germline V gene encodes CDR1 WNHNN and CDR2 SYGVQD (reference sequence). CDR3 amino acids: CASRAAGPDYEQYF. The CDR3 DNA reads TGCGCCAGTAGAGCCGCGGGTCCTGACTACGAGCAGTACTTC.

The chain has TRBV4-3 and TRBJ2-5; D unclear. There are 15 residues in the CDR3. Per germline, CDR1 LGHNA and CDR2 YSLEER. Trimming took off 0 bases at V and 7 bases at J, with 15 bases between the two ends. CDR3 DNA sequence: TGCGCCAGCAGCCAAGAGGTAACAACATCACGGACCCAGTACTTC. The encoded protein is CASSQEVTTSRTQYF.

The CDR3 DNA follows: TGTGCCAGCAGCCTTCAGGGACAGATACTTGGAAACACCATATATTTT. Translated: CASSLQGQILGNTIYF. The J gene is TRBJ1-3, the V gene TRBV7-2, with TRBD1 matching 7 bases. Trimming at V came to 5 bases and at J to 3 bases, leaving 10 bases not matched to a gene. The CDR3 consists of 16 residues. CDR1 is SGHTA and CDR2 is FQGNSA in the germline V gene.

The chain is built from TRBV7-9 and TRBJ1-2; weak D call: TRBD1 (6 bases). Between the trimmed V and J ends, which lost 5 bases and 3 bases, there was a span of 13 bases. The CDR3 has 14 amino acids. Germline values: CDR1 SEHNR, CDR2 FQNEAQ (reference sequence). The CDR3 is CASSQEPGDYGYTF. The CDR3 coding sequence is TGTGCCAGCAGCCAAGAGCCAGGGGACTATGGCTACACCTTC.

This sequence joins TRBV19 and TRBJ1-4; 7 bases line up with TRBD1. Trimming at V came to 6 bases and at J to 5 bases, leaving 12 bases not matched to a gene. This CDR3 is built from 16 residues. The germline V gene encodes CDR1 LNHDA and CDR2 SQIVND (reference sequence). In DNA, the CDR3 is TGTGCCAGTAGCCCGTTGGGGACAGCGCGGAATGAAAAACTGTTTTTT. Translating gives CASSPLGTARNEKLFF.

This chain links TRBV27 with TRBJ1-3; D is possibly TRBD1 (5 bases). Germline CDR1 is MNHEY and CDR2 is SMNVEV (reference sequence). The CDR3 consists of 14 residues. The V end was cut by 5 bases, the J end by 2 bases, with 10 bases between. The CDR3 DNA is TGTGCCAGCAGTCCCCAGGGTGCTGGAAACACCATATATTTT. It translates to CASSPQGAGNTIYF.

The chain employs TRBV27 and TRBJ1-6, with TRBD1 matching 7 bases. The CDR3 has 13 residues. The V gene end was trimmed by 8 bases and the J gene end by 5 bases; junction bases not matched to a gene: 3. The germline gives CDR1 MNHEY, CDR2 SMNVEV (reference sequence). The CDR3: CASGTAHNSPLHF. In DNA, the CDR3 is TGTGCCAGCGGGACAGCCCATAATTCACCCCTCCACTTT.